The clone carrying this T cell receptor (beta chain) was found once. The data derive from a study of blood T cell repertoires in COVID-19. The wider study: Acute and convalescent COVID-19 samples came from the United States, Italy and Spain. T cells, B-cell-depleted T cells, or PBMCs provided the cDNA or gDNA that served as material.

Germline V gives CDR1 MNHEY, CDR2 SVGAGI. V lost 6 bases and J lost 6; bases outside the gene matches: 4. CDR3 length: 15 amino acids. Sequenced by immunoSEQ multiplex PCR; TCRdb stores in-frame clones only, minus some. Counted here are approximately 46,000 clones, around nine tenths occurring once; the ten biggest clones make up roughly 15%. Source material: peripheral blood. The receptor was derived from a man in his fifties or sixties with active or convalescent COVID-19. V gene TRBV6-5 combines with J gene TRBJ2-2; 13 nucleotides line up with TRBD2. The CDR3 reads CASSRLAGGPGELFF. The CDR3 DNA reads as TGTGCCAGCAGCCGACTAGCGGGGGGACCCGGGGAGCTGTTTTTT.